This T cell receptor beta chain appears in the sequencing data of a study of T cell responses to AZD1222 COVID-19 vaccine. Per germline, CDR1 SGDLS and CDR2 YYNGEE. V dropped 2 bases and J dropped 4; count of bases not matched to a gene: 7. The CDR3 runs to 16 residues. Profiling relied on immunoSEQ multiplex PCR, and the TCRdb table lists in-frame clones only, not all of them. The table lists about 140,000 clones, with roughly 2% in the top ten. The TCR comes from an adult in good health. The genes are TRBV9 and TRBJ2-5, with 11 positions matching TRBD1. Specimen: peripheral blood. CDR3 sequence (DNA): TGTGCCAGCAGCGTTGGCGTGGGACAGGGGGGAGAGACCCAGTACTTC. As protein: CASSVGVGQGGETQYF.